This T cell receptor (beta chain) was captured in a study of CD8 T cells in Susac syndrome. Germline loops: CDR1 SGHDT, CDR2 YYEEEE. The V gene end was trimmed by 1 base and the J gene end by 2 bases; junction bases not matched to a gene: 2. This CDR3 has 14 amino acids. Random hexamers served to reverse transcribe roughly 0.5 to 1 ug RNA. In TCRdb, the immunoSEQ multiplex PCR reads were re-called with MiXCR into one record per CDR3 protein. The repertoire has around 110,000 distinct CDR3 sequences, approximately 95% of them found once; the top ten carry over 0.4%. This clonotype was detected only once.

The gene calls are TRBV5-6 and TRBJ2-7; 8 bases map to TRBD2. The receptor was isolated from a human donor with Susac syndrome. Sequenced input: CD8+ T cells from PBMCs. CDR3 DNA sequence: TGTGCCAGCAGCTTGCGGGGGGGGACCTACGAGCAGTACTTC. Protein: CASSLRGGTYEQYF.